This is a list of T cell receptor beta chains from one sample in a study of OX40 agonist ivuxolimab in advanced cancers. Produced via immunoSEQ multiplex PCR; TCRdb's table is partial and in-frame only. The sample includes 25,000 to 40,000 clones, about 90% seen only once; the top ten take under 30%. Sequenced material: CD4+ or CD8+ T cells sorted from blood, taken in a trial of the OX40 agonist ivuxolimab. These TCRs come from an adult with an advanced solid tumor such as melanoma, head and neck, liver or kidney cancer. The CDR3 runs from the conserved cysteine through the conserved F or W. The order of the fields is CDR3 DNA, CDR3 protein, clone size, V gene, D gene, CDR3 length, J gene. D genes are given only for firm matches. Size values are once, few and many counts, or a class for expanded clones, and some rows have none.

TGTGCCAGCAGCGAGCGGGGCTCAAATAGCAATCAGCCCCAGCATTTT CASSERGSNSNQPQHF once TRBV5-6 NA 16 TRBJ1-5
TGCGCCAGCAGCTTGGAAGCGGCGAGCTCCTACGAGCAGTACTTC CASSLEAASSYEQYF NA TRBV5-1 NA 15 TRBJ2-7
TGTGCCATCAGTGAGGGGGATCTGACCTTC CAISEGDLTF NA TRBV10-3 NA 10 TRBJ1-2
TGTGCTAGTGGTTTTAGGGACACTGAAGCTTTCTTT CASGFRDTEAFF NA TRBV12-5 NA 12 TRBJ1-1
TGTGCCAGCAGTTGGGCTGGGGGAGGTACTGAAGCTTTCTTT CASSWAGGGTEAFF NA TRBV6-5 NA 14 TRBJ1-1
TGTGCCAGCAGCATCAGGGATCCAGAGACCCAGTACTTC CASSIRDPETQYF once TRBV7-9 NA 13 TRBJ2-5
TGCGCCAGTTCCCCGATCGGGAACACTGAAGCTTTCTTT CASSPIGNTEAFF NA TRBV5-1 NA 13 TRBJ1-1
TGTGCCAGCAGCTTACAGGGTGGCACTGAAGCTTTCTTT CASSLQGGTEAFF NA TRBV7-6 NA 13 TRBJ1-1
TGTGCCAGCAGCACTCCCGGGACTAGCGGGAGGATCGGCACCGGGGAGCTGTTTTTT CASSTPGTSGRIGTGELFF NA TRBV7-9 TRBD2 19 TRBJ2-2
TGCGCCAGCAGCTTAAGCGGGAGAGGGGGGACAGATACGCAGTATTTT CASSLSGRGGTDTQYF NA TRBV5-1 TRBD2 16 TRBJ2-3
TGCAGTGCGCAACTCCCATACGAGCAGTACTTC CSAQLPYEQYF NA TRBV20-1 NA 11 TRBJ2-7
TGTGCCAGCAACCACTTAGACAGGGGATACACTGAAGCTTTCTTT CASNHLDRGYTEAFF NA TRBV5-4 TRBD1 15 TRBJ1-1
TGTGCCAGCATGCGGGGGATGAACACTGAAGCTTTCTTT CASMRGMNTEAFF NA TRBV6-5 NA 13 TRBJ1-1
TGTGCCAGCAGCTTAGTGGGGCCTCGAGGGTACGAGCAGTACTTC CASSLVGPRGYEQYF large TRBV7-9 NA 15 TRBJ2-7
TGTGCCACCAGCAGAGATTTGGGCGTAGCCAAAAACATTCAGTACTTC CATSRDLGVAKNIQYF NA TRBV15 NA 16 TRBJ2-4
TGCGCCAGCAGCCACATTAGCGGGAGCCAAGAGACCCAGTACTTC CASSHISGSQETQYF NA TRBV4-1 TRBD2 15 TRBJ2-5
TGTGCCAGCAGTGGGACAGGACGAGCCAAAAACATTCAGTACTTC CASSGTGRAKNIQYF once TRBV28 TRBD1 15 TRBJ2-4